These T cell receptor beta chains were read from a single sample in a study of blood T cell repertoires in COVID-19. TCRdb keeps only in-frame clones here, not all; method: immunoSEQ multiplex PCR. The profile shows 150,000 to 200,000 clones, around 84% of them singletons. What was sequenced was peripheral blood. These receptors were taken from a human donor with acute or convalescent COVID-19. The donor label of this sample is uncertain. Each CDR3 is given with its conserved first and last residue. The D gene is left open where the match is weak. Expanded clones get a size class; other rows say once, few or many, or leave the size out.

J	V	D	length	size	DNA	CDR3
TRBJ2-5	TRBV10-3	TRBD2	17	NA	TGTGCCATCAGTGAGTCGACTAGCGGGGGGCTCAAAGAGACCCAGTACTTC	CAISESTSGGLKETQYF
TRBJ2-3	TRBV6-1	NA	14	NA	TGTGCCAGCAGTGAATCTGCAGGGCCAGATACGCAGTATTTT	CASSESAGPDTQYF
TRBJ1-5	TRBV13	NA	13	few	TGTGCCAGCAGCTCCGACGCCAGGCAGCCCCAGCATTTT	CASSSDARQPQHF
TRBJ1-6	TRBV19	TRBD1	16	NA	TGTGCCAGTAGTAACGAGTTTGGACAGGTTAATTCACCCCTCCACTTT	CASSNEFGQVNSPLHF
TRBJ1-1	TRBV12-3/TRBV12-4	NA	13	few	TGTGCCAGCAGTTTTGGAGGGGCCTCTGAAGCTTTCTTT	CASSFGGASEAFF
TRBJ2-7	TRBV28	NA	13	NA	TGTGCCAGCAGTTTAATACCACCGGGGGAGCAGTACTTC	CASSLIPPGEQYF
TRBJ2-7	TRBV19	TRBD1	14	NA	TGTGCCAGTAGTGAAGACAGGGAGACCTACGAGCAGTACTTC	CASSEDRETYEQYF
TRBJ2-5	TRBV7-3	NA	14	NA	TGTGCCAGCAGCTTAGCGGGCCGAGGAGAGACCCAGTACTTC	CASSLAGRGETQYF
TRBJ1-6	TRBV5-6	NA	16	NA	TGTGCCAGCAGCTTGGAGAGAGTCTCCTATAATTCACCCCTCCACTTT	CASSLERVSYNSPLHF
TRBJ1-6	TRBV10-2	TRBD1	14	once	TGCGCCAGCATTGAGGGGACAGGATATTCACCCCTCCACTTT	CASIEGTGYSPLHF
TRBJ1-2	TRBV4-3	NA	16	NA	TGCGCCAGCAGCCAAAGTTCGGCAGGGGCCAACTATGGCTACACCTTC	CASSQSSAGANYGYTF
TRBJ1-1	TRBV20-1	NA	10	NA	TGCAGTGCTCCCCTAAGGAGGGCTTTCTTT	CSAPLRRAFF
TRBJ1-2	TRBV5-8	NA	16	NA	TGTGCCAGCAGCTCTAATCTTTTGGAGTTAGAGAATGGCTACACCTTC	CASSSNLLELENGYTF
TRBJ2-2	TRBV14	NA	17	NA	TGTGCCAGCAGCCTGGAGGGGGCCATGGGGTACACCGGGGAGCTGTTTTTT	CASSLEGAMGYTGELFF
TRBJ1-6	TRBV28	NA	14	NA	TGTGCCAGCAGTCTACGTTATAAGAATTCACCCCTCCACTTT	CASSLRYKNSPLHF
TRBJ1-5	TRBV3-1/TRBV3-2	NA	15	NA	TGTGCCAGCAGCCAATCGAGGCAGGGTAGCCAGCCCCAGCATTTT	CASSQSRQGSQPQHF
TRBJ2-7	TRBV5-1	TRBD1	14	NA	TGCGCCAGCAACCGGGGGACAGGGGAAGGCGAGCAGTACTTC	CASNRGTGEGEQYF
TRBJ1-5	TRBV6-1	NA	15	NA	TGTGCCAGCAGTGAACGGGGCGGGAGTAATCAGCCCCAGCATTTT	CASSERGGSNQPQHF
TRBJ1-5	TRBV2	TRBD1	17	NA	TGTGCCAGCAGTCGACAGGGGGCGGGAATCAAAAATCAGCCCCAGCATTTT	CASSRQGAGIKNQPQHF
TRBJ1-5	TRBV19	NA	17	NA	TGTGCCAGTAGTATTGCTGGCGGGGGCCATAGCAATCAGCCCCAGCATTTT	CASSIAGGGHSNQPQHF
TRBJ2-3	TRBV11-2	TRBD2	18	NA	TGTGCCAGCAGCTTAGTCTTCACTAGCGGGGGGAGCACAGATACGCAGTATTTT	CASSLVFTSGGSTDTQYF
TRBJ2-7	TRBV27	TRBD1	15	NA	TGTGCCAGCAGTTCACGGGACAGGCTGGCCTACGAGCAGTACTTC	CASSSRDRLAYEQYF
TRBJ1-4	TRBV9	TRBD1	17	NA	TGTGCCAGCAGCCCCCGGACAGGGATTTCGGCTAATGAAAAACTGTTTTTT	CASSPRTGISANEKLFF
TRBJ2-1	TRBV4-2	TRBD2	20	once	TGTGCCAGCAGCCAAGGGACTAGCGGCCGTAGGCCGGCCTCCTACAATGAGCAGTTCTTC	CASSQGTSGRRPASYNEQFF
TRBJ2-7	TRBV5-4	TRBD1	15	few	TGTGCCAGCAGCTCCTCGACAGGGATTGTCTACGAGCAGTACTTC	CASSSSTGIVYEQYF
TRBJ2-1	TRBV6-2/TRBV6-3	NA	16	NA	TGTGCCAGCAGTTACTCGAGTGGACAGGGAGGGAATGAGCAGTTCTTC	CASSYSSGQGGNEQFF
TRBJ2-7	TRBV10-1	TRBD1	16	NA	TGCGCCAGCAGTGAGTATACAGGGGGCACAGCCTACGAGCAGTACTTC	CASSEYTGGTAYEQYF
TRBJ1-4	TRBV9	NA	15	NA	TGTGCCAGCAGCCCCTCGACAGGCGGTAATGAAAAACTGTTTTTT	CASSPSTGGNEKLFF
TRBJ1-4	TRBV2	NA	13	NA	TGTGCCGGAGCCATGGAGGTTCGTGAAAAACTGTTTTTT	CAGAMEVREKLFF
TRBJ1-2	TRBV4-1	TRBD1	16	NA	TGCGCCAGCAGCCCCGTCGGACAGGATCTTAACTATGGCTACACCTTC	CASSPVGQDLNYGYTF
TRBJ2-7	TRBV28	TRBD1	14	medium-sized	TGTGCCAGCAGTCGTGTCAGGGGGATCTACGAGCAGTACTTC	CASSRVRGIYEQYF
TRBJ2-5	TRBV19	TRBD1	16	NA	TGTGCCAGTAGCAGGTTGGGGACAGGGGACCAAGAGACCCAGTACTTC	CASSRLGTGDQETQYF
TRBJ2-3	TRBV30	TRBD1	19	once	TGTGCCTGGGTAGGGGGTCGGGCTCCGAGGGGGCCGGGCACAGATACGCAGTATTTT	CAWVGGRAPRGPGTDTQYF
TRBJ1-1	TRBV3-1/TRBV3-2	TRBD1	17	NA	TGTGCCAGCAGCCTCGCGGGGGACAGGGGGTATCGGGCTGAAGCTTTCTTT	CASSLAGDRGYRAEAFF
TRBJ2-1	TRBV27	NA	15	NA	TGTGCCAGCAGTACACCGACAGTTTTGGGCAATGAGCAGTTCTTC	CASSTPTVLGNEQFF
TRBJ2-3	TRBV27	NA	16	NA	TGTGCCAGCACCGATGAGGAGGGCCTAATCACAGATACGCAGTATTTT	CASTDEEGLITDTQYF
TRBJ1-5	TRBV2	NA	12	few	TGTGCCAGCACCCATAGCAATCAGCCCCAGCATTTT	CASTHSNQPQHF
TRBJ1-5	TRBV25-1	NA	14	NA	TGTGCCAGCCTTAGCGGGGGGCCGGTGCAGCCCCAGCATTTT	CASLSGGPVQPQHF
TRBJ2-5	TRBV24-1	TRBD1	15	NA	TGTGCCACCAGTGACCCGGGGACAGATCAAGAGACCCAGTACTTC	CATSDPGTDQETQYF